These 18 T cell receptor beta chains were all obtained from the same sample, sequenced in a study of T cells after yellow fever vaccination (dated by TCRdb to between 2018 and 2020). Library preparation employed 5' RACE. TCRdb names Illumina HiSeq 2500 as the instrument used. The public reads were quality trimmed at Q25 with fastp and then assembled into clones with MiXCR by TCRdb, keeping productive beta chains. Duplicate CDR3 protein sequences are folded into a single record with the most common DNA and genes. The sample includes 620,000 or so distinct CDR3 sequences, with approximately 13% observed a single time. The ten most abundant clones make up under 15% of the sample. The treatment or condition label of this sample denotes: live attenuated yellow fever vaccine strain. The sample was PBMCs, taken on the day of the yellow fever booster vaccination. All receptors derive from a man aged 30 to 39 who received the YFV17D yellow fever vaccine.

This clonotype was seen a single time. In DNA form, the CDR3 reads TGTGCCAGCAGTTACCAGGGGGGGGGAGTTTCTGACGAGCAGTTCTTC. It is translated as CASSYQGGGVSDEQFF. The V and J genes are TRBV6-5 and TRBJ2-1, with D tentatively TRBD1 or TRBD2 (7 bases each). The germline V gene encodes CDR1 MNHEY and CDR2 SVGAGI. The CDR3 covers 16 residues. V was clipped by 2 bases and J by 10 bases, with 21 bases between them.

The chain uses TRBV20-1 and TRBJ2-2, with 7 bases identical to TRBD2. The trim removed 4 bases at V and 8 bases at J, leaving 1 base unmatched. The CDR3 extends over 11 amino acids. Per germline, CDR1 DFQATT and CDR2 SNEGSKA (reference sequence). The CDR3, as DNA: TGCAGTGCTACGGGGGGAGGGGAGCTGTTTTTT. Its protein is CSATGGGELFF.

The genes are TRBV10-2 and TRBJ2-2; D might be TRBD1 (5 bases). Trimming shortened V by 6 bases and J by 6 bases, and 14 bases separated the two germline ends. This CDR3 spans 14 amino acids. The germline V gene has CDR1 WSHSY and CDR2 SAAADI. The CDR3 is CASRSFRVAGELFF. CDR3 DNA sequence: TGCGCCAGCAGGAGTTTCAGGGTCGCCGGGGAGCTGTTTTTT.

This clonotype was detected a few times. This rearrangement joins TRBV4-3 to TRBJ2-1; D not certain. From germline, CDR1 is LGHNA and CDR2 YSLEER. CDR3 size: 14 residues. Trimming removed 0 bases at V and 6 bases at J, with 9 bases between. The CDR3 is CASSQDLLSNEQFF. Here the CDR3 DNA reads TGCGCCAGCAGCCAAGACCTCTTATCCAATGAGCAGTTCTTC.

The genes are TRBV4-3 and TRBJ2-2, with 7 nucleotides matching TRBD1. This CDR3 is 14 amino acids long. Germline V gene data show CDR1 as LGHNA and CDR2 as YSLEER. The V gene end was trimmed by 4 bases and the J gene end by 7 bases; junction bases not matched to a gene: 6. CDR3 amino acids: CASSPIQGSGELFF. DNA of the CDR3: TGCGCCAGCAGCCCAATACAGGGGAGCGGGGAGCTGTTTTTT.

In this sample, this clonotype turned up a few times. The CDR3, as DNA: TGTGCCAGCAGTTTCGGAGGGATTAGCAATCAGCCCCAGCATTTT. Encoded protein: CASSFGGISNQPQHF. The chain employs TRBV28 and TRBJ1-5; D call uncertain. The CDR3 covers 15 residues. Germline values: CDR1 MDHEN, CDR2 SYDVKM. V was cut by 3 bases and J by 0 bases, with 9 bases left in between.

This clonotype was seen a handful of times. The V gene is TRBV12-3 or TRBV12-4, the J gene TRBJ2-6; TRBD1 agrees at 9 bases. Trimming took 6 bases from V and 3 from J; bases not matched to a gene: 18. This CDR3 is built from 20 residues. In DNA, the CDR3 is TGTGCCAGCAGAGGGTGGGGAACCGGGACAGGGTTAAATGGGGCCAACGTCCTGACTTTC. Translated, it gives CASRGWGTGTGLNGANVLTF.

The chain couples TRBV28 to TRBJ2-2, with a possible D match to TRBD1 (7 bases). CDR1 MDHEN and CDR2 SYDVKM come from the germline V gene. This CDR3 region has 18 residues. V was clipped by 3 bases and J by 7 bases, with 24 bases between them. The CDR3 is CASSLIGTAPRGYGELFF. The CDR3 DNA reads TGTGCCAGCAGTTTGATCGGGACAGCTCCTCGGGGGTACGGGGAGCTGTTTTTT.

This rearrangement joins TRBV29-1 to TRBJ2-7; TRBD2 aligns across 10 bases. This CDR3 spans 14 amino acids. The ends lost 7 bases at V and 0 bases at J; junction bases unmatched: 6. Germline values: CDR1 SQVTM, CDR2 ANQGSEA. The CDR3 sequence is CSARTSGASYEQYF. In nucleotides, the CDR3 is TGCAGCGCTAGGACTAGCGGAGCCTCCTACGAGCAGTACTTC.

The rearrangement links TRBV4-2 to TRBJ1-2, with D perhaps TRBD1 (5 bases). The CDR3 length is 15 residues. Trimming removed 3 bases at V and 3 bases at J, with 14 bases between. Germline V gene lookup returns CDR1 LGHNA and CDR2 YNFKEQ. As DNA, the CDR3 is TGTGCCAGCAGCCAGGACTGGGGGGTTGACTATGGCTACACCTTC. Translation: CASSQDWGVDYGYTF.

This sequence joins TRBV27 and TRBJ1-1; the D is unclear. V was cut by 3 bases and J by 3 bases, with 11 bases left in between. Germline V gene sequence: CDR1 MNHEY, CDR2 SMNVEV (reference sequence). The CDR3 consists of 14 residues. The CDR3 DNA follows: TGTGCCAGCAGTTTCCGGGCGCTGGACACTGAAGCTTTCTTT. Translated, it gives CASSFRALDTEAFF.

The rearrangement uses TRBV4-3 and TRBJ1-1; tentative D call: TRBD1 (5 bases). From germline, CDR1 is LGHNA and CDR2 YSLEER. The CDR3 runs to 13 residues. V lost 0 bases and J lost 11, with 13 bases in between. The DNA of the CDR3 is TGCGCCAGCAGCCAAGATTTGGGACCATGGGCTTTCTTT. It translates to CASSQDLGPWAFF.

The genes are TRBV19 and TRBJ2-3; possible D gene TRBD2, 6 bases. The CDR3 is made up of 11 amino acids. The germline gives CDR1 LNHDA, CDR2 SQIVND (reference sequence). The ends were cut back, 10 bases at V and 14 bases at J, with 19 bases in the middle. The CDR3 spells CATSVSGVVYF. CDR3 sequence (DNA): TGTGCCACCAGCGTGTCGGGAGTCGTGTATTTT.

This sequence joins TRBV25-1 and TRBJ1-2; D uncertain. V gave up 6 bases and J gave up 3 bases, with 8 bases separating them. The CDR3 extends over 12 amino acids. Germline V lookup: CDR1 MGHDK, CDR2 SYGVNS. The chain's CDR3 is CASRAPDYGYTF. CDR3 sequence (DNA): TGTGCCAGCAGGGCGCCCGACTATGGCTACACCTTC.

This CDR3 reads CASSTMDLETQYF. As DNA, the CDR3 is TGTGCCAGCAGCACAATGGATCTCGAGACCCAGTACTTC. The chain carries TRBV7-2 and TRBJ2-5; D gene unclear. The CDR3 length is 13 residues. The germline V and J ends were trimmed by 5 bases and 5 bases, with 12 bases remaining between them. CDR1 and CDR2 from the germline V gene are SGHTA and FQGNSA. The whole variable domain, remainder taken from reference TRBV7-2 and TRBJ2-5, is GAGVSQSPSNKVTEKGKDVELRCDPISGHTALYWYRQSLGQGLEFLIYFQGNSAPDKSGLPSDRFSAERTGGSVSTLTIQRTQQEDSAVYLCASSTMDLETQYFGPGTRLLVL.

This clonotype occurred many times. The V gene is TRBV24-1, the J gene TRBJ2-1; the match to TRBD2 covers 7 bases. The CDR3 length is 15 residues. Germline V gene sequence: CDR1 KGHDR, CDR2 SFDVKD. Germline trimming cut 3 bases from V and 0 bases from J; bases unmatched to any gene: 1. CDR3: CATSDTSDSYNEQFF. The CDR3 DNA reads TGTGCCACCAGTGATACTAGCGACTCCTACAATGAGCAGTTCTTC.

This chain links TRBV28 with TRBJ2-3; D gene ambiguous. Germline-derived CDR1 and CDR2 are MDHEN and SYDVKM. This CDR3 comprises 12 residues. V was cut by 5 bases and J by 11 bases, with 14 bases left in between. The CDR3 DNA reads TGTGCCAGCAGTCCACACTCACGCCTGCAGTATTTT. Amino acids: CASSPHSRLQYF.

This chain joins TRBV28 and TRBJ1-5, with a tentative D call TRBD1 (5 bases). The CDR3 totals 15 residues. V was clipped by 8 bases and J by 2 bases, with 16 bases between them. Per germline, CDR1 MDHEN and CDR2 SYDVKM. This CDR3 is CASYWGDRRNQPQHF. Here the CDR3 DNA reads TGTGCCAGCTACTGGGGGGATAGGCGCAATCAGCCCCAGCATTTT.